The 16 T cell receptor beta chains in this list originate from one sample, sequenced in a study of shared clonotypes between healthy human individuals. TCRdb's table, derived via immunoSEQ multiplex PCR, lists solely in-frame clones and lacks some. The data show just under 350,000 clones, less than 75% seen once. The material sequenced was memory CD4+ T cells sorted from blood. Described subset: CD45RA-negative fraction. Every receptor here comes from a man aged 25-45 years in good health.

The V and J genes are TRBV2 and TRBJ2-3, with D possibly TRBD2 on 7 matching bases. Germline-derived CDR1 and CDR2 are SNHLY and FYNNEI. CDR3 length: 13 residues. V lost 7 bases and J lost 6, with 14 bases in between. CDR3 coding DNA: TGTGCCAGCACGCCCGGGGGGCGGGATACGCAGTATTTT. This sequence encodes CASTPGGRDTQYF.

The chain recombines TRBV7-8 with TRBJ2-7; tentative D call: TRBD2 (6 bases). Trimming shortened V by 8 bases and J by 3 bases, and 14 bases separated the two germline ends. This CDR3 region has 13 residues. CDR1 and CDR2 (germline): SGHVS, FQNEAQ. The CDR3 protein is CASGGSVGYEQYF. CDR3 in DNA: TGTGCCAGCGGGGGGTCGGTTGGCTACGAGCAGTACTTC.

The chain employs TRBV7-9 and TRBJ2-4; D is perhaps TRBD2 (5 bases). V was clipped by 5 bases and J by 3 bases, with 17 bases between them. Germline-derived CDR1 and CDR2 are SEHNR and FQNEAQ (reference sequence). The CDR3 is 16 residues long. The CDR3, as DNA: TGTGCCAGCAGCCCCTACGAGGGAGCCGTCAAAAACATTCAGTACTTC. Encoded protein: CASSPYEGAVKNIQYF.

The rearrangement links TRBV4-1 to TRBJ2-7, with D perhaps TRBD2 (5 bases). The CDR3 totals 14 residues. Trimming stripped 1 base from V and 3 bases from J, with 10 bases between. Germline loops: CDR1 MGHRA, CDR2 YSYEKL. The CDR3 loop reads CASSQAEDFYEQYF. For the CDR3, the DNA is TGCGCCAGCAGCCAAGCGGAGGACTTCTACGAGCAGTACTTC.

The chain couples TRBV7-9 to TRBJ1-1; TRBD1 aligns across 7 bases. The CDR3 runs 14 residues. J was trimmed by 0 bases and V by 5 bases; bases with no gene match: 3. Germline V CDR1 and CDR2: SEHNR, FQNEAQ (reference sequence). The CDR3 region is CASSATGMNTEAFF. The CDR3 nucleotides read TGTGCCAGCAGCGCGACAGGGATGAACACTGAAGCTTTCTTT.

V and J are TRBV18 and TRBJ2-2, with D perhaps matching TRBD2 (5 bases). Per the germline V gene, CDR1 is KGHSH and CDR2 is LQKENI. V dropped 2 bases and J dropped 3 bases, with 13 bases sitting between them. This CDR3 comprises 16 residues. In nucleotides, the CDR3 is TGTGCCAGCTCACCAACCAATAGCGAATACACCGGGGAGCTGTTTTTT. This codes for CASSPTNSEYTGELFF.

This chain uses TRBV29-1 with TRBJ2-5; the match to TRBD1 covers 12 bases. V shed 5 bases, J shed 4 bases, and the junction held 2 bases outside the gene matches. The CDR3 sequence is 13 residues long. The germline V gene encodes CDR1 SQVTM and CDR2 ANQGSEA. CDR3 coding DNA: TGCAGCGTTCGGGACAGGGGGCCAGAGACCCAGTACTTC. It codes for CSVRDRGPETQYF.

Details on this clone: Given a far larger clone just one base away, this is likely a sequencing read error. The chain links TRBV6-5 to TRBJ1-2; D perhaps matches TRBD1 (6 bases). CDR1 MNHEY and CDR2 SVGAGI come from the germline V gene. V was clipped by 5 bases and J by 1 base, with 8 bases between them. The CDR3 is 13 amino acids. CDR3 in DNA: TGTGCCAGCAGTCACAGGGATAACTATGGCTACACCTTC. Its protein is CASSHRDNYGYTF.

This chain connects TRBV5-1 to TRBJ2-3; tentative D call: TRBD2 (6 bases). Germline-derived CDR1 and CDR2 are SGHRS and YFSETQ. This CDR3 is 17 amino acids long. The V gene lost 0 bases and the J gene lost 0 bases, with 14 bases spanning the gap. This CDR3 reads CASSLVGWRDSTDTQYF. The CDR3 nucleotides are TGCGCCAGCAGCTTGGTCGGCTGGCGGGACAGCACAGATACGCAGTATTTT.

The gene calls are TRBV18 and TRBJ2-1; D is unresolved. CDR1 and CDR2 from the germline V gene are KGHSH and LQKENI. The ends were cut back, 6 bases at V and 7 bases at J, with 10 bases in the middle. This CDR3 has 12 residues. In nucleotides, the CDR3 is TGTGCCAGCTCGTCCCGGACGAATGAGCAGTTCTTC. Translated, it gives CASSSRTNEQFF.

This clone turned up a few times. The gene calls are TRBV19 and TRBJ2-2; 11 nucleotides align to TRBD2. Trimming took 6 bases from V and 3 from J; bases not matched to a gene: 9. CDR1 and CDR2 (germline): LNHDA, SQIVND (reference sequence). CDR3 length: 17 residues. CDR3 sequence (DNA): TGTGCCAGTAGCCTACCGGGACTAGCGGACCACACCGGGGAGCTGTTTTTT. Translated: CASSLPGLADHTGELFF.

CDR3 in DNA: TGTGCCAGCAGTGTACAGGTAACCAATCAGCCCCAGCATTTT. This encodes CASSVQVTNQPQHF. The chain couples TRBV6-1 to TRBJ1-5, with a tentative D call TRBD1 (5 bases). V was cut by 4 bases and J by 3 bases, with 10 bases left in between. The CDR3 spans 14 residues. Germline-derived CDR1 and CDR2 are MNHNS and SASEGT.

This rearrangement joins TRBV5-1 to TRBJ1-3, with no clear D. Germline loops: CDR1 SGHRS, CDR2 YFSETQ. Between the trimmed V and J ends, which lost 5 bases and 0 bases, there was a span of 9 bases. CDR3 length: 14 residues. The CDR3: CASRNMGSGNTIYF. CDR3 bases: TGCGCCAGCAGGAATATGGGCTCTGGAAACACCATATATTTT.

J is TRBJ1-2 and V is TRBV18; no clear D gene. The germline V gene encodes CDR1 KGHSH and CDR2 LQKENI. Trimming pared 3 bases from V and 7 bases from J, leaving 12 bases between. The CDR3 has 13 residues. This CDR3 reads CASSPLSEGGYTF. CDR3 in DNA: TGTGCCAGCTCACCCCTGTCCGAAGGTGGCTACACCTTC.

This chain joins TRBV16 and TRBJ1-2; a possible D gene is TRBD1 (5 bases). Germline CDR1 KGHSY, CDR2 FQNENV. Trimming pared 3 bases from V and 3 bases from J, leaving 11 bases between. The CDR3 has 14 amino acids. CDR3 DNA sequence: TGTGCCAGCAGCCACCGGACACCTTACTATGGCTACACCTTC. It encodes CASSHRTPYYGYTF.

This clone was seen only once. The chain recombines TRBV2 with TRBJ2-5, with TRBD2 matching over 11 bases. The V gene's germline CDR1 is SNHLY and CDR2 FYNNEI. The ends lost 4 bases at V and 2 bases at J; junction bases unmatched: 3. This CDR3 has 15 residues. This chain's CDR3 is CASSGGLAVQETQYF. The CDR3 nucleotides are TGTGCCAGCAGTGGGGGACTAGCGGTTCAAGAGACCCAGTACTTC.